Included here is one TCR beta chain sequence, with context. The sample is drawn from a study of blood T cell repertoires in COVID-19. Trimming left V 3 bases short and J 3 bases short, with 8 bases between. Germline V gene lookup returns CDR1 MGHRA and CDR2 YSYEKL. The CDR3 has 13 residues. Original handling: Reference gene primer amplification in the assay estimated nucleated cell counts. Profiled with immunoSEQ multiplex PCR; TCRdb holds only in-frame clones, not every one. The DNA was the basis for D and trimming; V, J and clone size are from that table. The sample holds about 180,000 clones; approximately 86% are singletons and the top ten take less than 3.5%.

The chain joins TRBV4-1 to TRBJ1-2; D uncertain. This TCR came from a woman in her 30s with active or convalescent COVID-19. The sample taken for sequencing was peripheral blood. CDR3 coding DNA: TGCGCCAGCAGCCACGGGAGGGACTATGGCTACACCTTC. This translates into CASSHGRDYGYTF.